This T cell receptor beta chain was captured in a study of T-cell reconstitution after alpha-beta-depleted transplantation in children. Preparing the TCRbeta library involved the use of unique molecular identifiers. TCRdb ran MiXCR on the PCR reads and lists one entry per CDR3 protein. The table lists some 590,000 distinct CDR3 sequences, approximately 10% of them singletons, with less than 5% in the top ten. The CDR3 has 15 amino acids. The ends were cut back, 0 bases at V and 6 bases at J, with 12 bases in the middle. Germline V CDR1 and CDR2: LNHNV, YYDKDF (reference sequence). This sample comprised PBMCs from the stem cell graft donor, obtained from the stem cell graft. The rearrangement joins TRBV15 to TRBJ1-5; possibly TRBD1 for D (6 bases). This clonotype was obtained from a human donor who donated a stem cell graft to a child with acute myeloid leukemia. In nucleotides, the CDR3 is TGTGCCACCAGCAGAGATCAAGGGGGTGGTCAGCCCCAGCATTTT. Residues: CATSRDQGGGQPQHF.